Below are 13 T cell receptor beta chains sequenced from a single sample in a study of OX40 agonist ivuxolimab in advanced cancers. The method behind the library was the immunoSEQ multiplex PCR assay. The immuneACCESS repertoire file appears here via TCRdb, limited to in-frame rearrangements. These files lack a portion of the clones; in checked studies, under half of the deficit traces to unresolved V genes, and the cause of the others is not known. In this sample the table shows 8,000 to 10,000 clones, roughly nine tenths of which occur a single time. More than 10% of the sample rests with the top ten. This specimen consisted of CD4+ or CD8+ T cells sorted from blood, obtained in a trial of the OX40 agonist ivuxolimab. The receptors come from an adult with an advanced solid tumor such as melanoma, head and neck, liver or kidney cancer.

The chain employs TRBV6-5 and TRBJ2-7, with 7 bases aligning to TRBD2. The CDR3 totals 13 residues. Germline V CDR1 and CDR2: MNHEY, SVGAGI. V lost 5 bases, J lost 0 bases, and 1 base stayed unmatched. The CDR3: CASSRTSSYEQYF. For the CDR3, the DNA is TGTGCCAGCAGTCGGACTAGCTCCTACGAGCAGTACTTC.

This clone was recorded once. V is TRBV21-1 and J is TRBJ1-3. TRBV21-1 is shown as a pseudogene. CDR3 length: 16 residues. CDR3 DNA sequence: TGTGCCAGCAGCCCCCGTGCGGGGTTGGGTGGAAACACCATATATTTT. Translating gives CASSPRAGLGGNTIYF.

This chain connects TRBV29-1 to TRBJ2-5, with D unclear. Per the germline V gene, CDR1 is SQVTM and CDR2 is ANQGSEA. Trimming stripped 6 bases from V and 5 bases from J, with 13 bases between. This CDR3 contains 12 residues. CDR3 loop: CSVFLEPETQYF. The CDR3 DNA is TGCAGCGTCTTTTTGGAACCTGAGACCCAGTACTTC. Complete variable domain (other parts from reference TRBV29-1 and TRBJ2-5): SAVISQKPSRDICQRGTSLTIQCQVDSQVTMMFWYRQQPGQSLTLIATANQGSEATYESGFVIDKFPISRPNLTFSTLTVSNMSPEDSSIYLCSVFLEPETQYFGPGTRLLVL.

The V gene is TRBV5-1, the J gene TRBJ2-1; 13 nucleotides agree with TRBD2. After removal of 4 bases from V and 9 bases from J, the junction contained 7 bases not matched to a gene. This CDR3 is 15 amino acids long. The germline V gene encodes CDR1 SGHRS and CDR2 YFSETQ. CDR3 in DNA: TGCGCCAGCAGCCCCACTAGCGGGAGGGCGTCTGAGCAGTTCTTC. Its translation: CASSPTSGRASEQFF.

The chain uses TRBV10-3 and TRBJ2-3, with D unclear. V shed 5 bases and J shed 5 bases, with 11 bases lying between them. Germline CDR1 is ENHRY and CDR2 is SYGVKD. This CDR3 is 13 amino acids long. The CDR3 protein is CAISQDTGDTQYF. DNA for the CDR3: TGTGCCATCAGTCAAGATACGGGAGATACGCAGTATTTT.

This chain links TRBV18 with TRBJ2-7, with D possibly called TRBD1 or TRBD2 (6 bases each). V was trimmed by 4 bases and J by 3 bases, leaving 28 bases between them. Germline V gene data show CDR1 as KGHSH and CDR2 as LQKENI. The CDR3 is made up of 19 amino acids. In DNA, the CDR3 is TGTGCCAGCTCACGGGCGGGGACGCCCGTGCCGGGACAAGACTACGAGCAGTACTTC. It yields the protein CASSRAGTPVPGQDYEQYF.

The rearrangement links TRBV28 to TRBJ1-2; 11 bases map to TRBD1. The CDR3 runs to 14 residues. Trimming cost V 5 bases and J 7 bases; bases outside gene matches: 6. Germline V lookup: CDR1 MDHEN, CDR2 SYDVKM. The CDR3 region is CASSPPDRGLGYTF. The CDR3 nucleotides are TGTGCCAGCAGTCCACCGGACAGGGGGCTTGGCTACACCTTC.

The DNA for the CDR3 is TGTGCCAGCAGCTTTCTCAGGGAATATGGCTACACCTTC. As protein: CASSFLREYGYTF. The chain combines TRBV5-6 with TRBJ1-2; weak D call: TRBD1 (5 bases). Trimming shortened V by 2 bases and J by 5 bases, and 10 bases separated the two germline ends. This CDR3 comprises 13 residues. Per germline, CDR1 SGHDT and CDR2 YYEEEE.

J is TRBJ2-7 and V is TRBV28; 10 bases agree with TRBD2. There are 14 residues in the CDR3. Germline CDR1 MDHEN, CDR2 SYDVKM. V lost 5 bases and J lost 2; bases outside the gene matches: 3. This chain's CDR3 is CASSPTSGAYEQYF. The CDR3 region has the DNA TGTGCCAGCAGTCCCACTAGCGGGGCCTACGAGCAGTACTTC.

The genes are TRBV6-5 and TRBJ2-7; 8 bases line up with TRBD2. The germline gives CDR1 MNHEY, CDR2 SVGAGI. With V trimmed by 6 bases and J by 0 bases, 7 bases remained unmatched. This CDR3 has 15 amino acids. The CDR3 reads CASRKLAVGSYEQYF. The DNA for the CDR3 is TGTGCCAGCAGGAAACTAGCGGTTGGCTCCTACGAGCAGTACTTC.

V and J are TRBV6-1 and TRBJ1-1, with TRBD1 identical over 7 bases. V lost 4 bases, J lost 4 bases, and 6 bases stayed unmatched. Germline loops: CDR1 MNHNS, CDR2 SASEGT. CDR3 length equals 14 residues. Here the CDR3 DNA reads TGTGCCAGCAGTGTGGAGGGGGCGTTCACTGAAGCTTTCTTT. This gives the protein CASSVEGAFTEAFF.

Concerning this clone itself: At one end the junction does not follow the germline gene, possibly because of a read error. The chain recombines TRBV2 with TRBJ1-1; D remains unclear. The CDR3 is 13 amino acids. Germline assignment: CDR1 SNHLY and CDR2 FYNNEI. The DNA of the CDR3 is TGTGCCAGCAGTGTCTTGGAAAACACTGAAGTTTTCTTT. Translating it yields CASSVLENTEVFF.

The chain joins TRBV19 to TRBJ2-3; D ambiguous. The CDR3 is 11 residues long. V lost 9 bases, J lost 6 bases, and 10 bases lay in between. CDR1 is LNHDA and CDR2 is SQIVND in the germline V gene (reference sequence). Here the CDR3 DNA reads TGTGCCAGCACCTTTATGGATACGCAGTATTTT. Encoded protein: CASTFMDTQYF.